This T cell receptor beta chain was recorded in a study of Ad26.COV2.S vaccination and SARS-CoV-2 variants. About the research overall: Intramuscular Ad26.COV2.S doses were given once or twice, 56 days apart.

Assay: immunoSEQ multiplex PCR; the TCRdb copy retains only in-frame clones and omits some. The data show roughly 400,000 clones, about 90% seen once. Treatment here: around 19 received Ad26.COV2.S at low or high dose, single or two shots; five or six received placebo; per-sample allocation not given. On day 63 after the first injection, vaccine and placebo recipients gave samples. For this clone: Antigen: not known.

Study findings and constraints: Total T cell responses were possibly underestimated by TCR breadth and depth analyses. Marked by substantial breadth, spike-specific CD8+ and CD4+ T cell responses were reportedly seen after vaccination.

CDR3 size: 13 residues. V was trimmed by 5 bases and J by 3 bases, leaving 10 bases between them. Germline assignment: CDR1 SGHTA and CDR2 FQGNSA. This chain uses TRBV7-2 with TRBJ2-5; a weak D match, TRBD2 (5 bases). This specimen was peripheral blood, taken in a trial of Ad26.COV2.S vaccine versus placebo. The receptor was isolated from a person aged 18-60 years who received the Ad26.COV2.S COVID-19 vaccine or a placebo. The CDR3: CASSREQKETQYF. DNA of the CDR3: TGTGCCAGCAGCAGGGAGCAGAAAGAGACCCAGTACTTC.